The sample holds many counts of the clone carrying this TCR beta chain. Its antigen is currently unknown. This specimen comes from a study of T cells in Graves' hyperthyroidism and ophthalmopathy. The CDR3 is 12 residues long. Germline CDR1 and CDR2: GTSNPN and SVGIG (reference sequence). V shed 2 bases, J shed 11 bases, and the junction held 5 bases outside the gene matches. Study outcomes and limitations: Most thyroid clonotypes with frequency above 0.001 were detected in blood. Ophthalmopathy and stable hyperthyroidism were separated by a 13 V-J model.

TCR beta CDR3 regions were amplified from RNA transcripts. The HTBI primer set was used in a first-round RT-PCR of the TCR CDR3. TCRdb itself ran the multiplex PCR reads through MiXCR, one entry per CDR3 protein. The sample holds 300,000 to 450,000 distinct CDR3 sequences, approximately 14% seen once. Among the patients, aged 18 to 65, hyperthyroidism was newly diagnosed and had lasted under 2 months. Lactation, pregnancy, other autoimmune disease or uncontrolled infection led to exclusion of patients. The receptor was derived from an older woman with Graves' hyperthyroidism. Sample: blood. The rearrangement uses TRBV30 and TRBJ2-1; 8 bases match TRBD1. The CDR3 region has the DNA TGTGCCTGGAGTCCGGACAGGGCGCAGCAGTTCTTC. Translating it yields CAWSPDRAQQFF.